This passage covers 11 T cell receptor beta chains from one sample sequenced in a study of T and B cells in COVID-19 patients. Each TRB amplification used about 250-550 ng of genomic DNA from blood. BIOMED2 TRB-A/B primer pools were used in multiplex TRB PCR. Each CDR3 protein gets one entry after TCRdb re-called the multiplex PCR reads with MiXCR. The sample consists of around 11,000 distinct CDR3 sequences, 30% of them appearing once. The sample taken for sequencing was blood. These receptors were collected from a human donor with active COVID-19.

This clonotype counts as medium-sized. The rearrangement uses TRBV19 and TRBJ2-7; no reliable D call. CDR1 is LNHDA and CDR2 is SQIVND in the germline V gene (reference sequence). The CDR3 contains 11 residues. V was trimmed by 6 bases and J by 3 bases, leaving 6 bases between them. The CDR3 loop is CASSGSYEQYF. The DNA of the CDR3 is TGTGCCAGTAGCGGCAGCTACGAGCAGTACTTC.

This clonotype was observed a handful of times. The chain recombines TRBV12-3 or TRBV12-4 with TRBJ1-4, with D unresolved. Deletions cut 2 bases from V and 5 bases from J, with 6 bases between. The CDR3 is made up of 13 amino acids. CDR3 DNA: TGTGCCAGCAGTTTATTCGGAAATGAAAAACTGTTTTTT. Protein: CASSLFGNEKLFF.

The count of this clonotype is one. An end of the junction does not agree with germline; a read error may underlie this. V is TRBV5-6 and J is TRBJ2-3, with 8 nucleotides matching TRBD2. The CDR3 totals 15 residues. The germline V gene encodes CDR1 SGHDT and CDR2 YYEEEE. CDR3 DNA sequence: TGCGCCAGCAGCTTCGGGGGGGAGGGCACAGATACGCAGTATTTT. The encoded protein is CASSFGGEGTDTQYF.

By share, this clonotype counts as medium-sized. The rearrangement joins TRBV15 to TRBJ2-5, with a possible D match to TRBD2 (5 bases). Trimming left V 0 bases short and J 5 bases short, with 16 bases between. Germline V lookup: CDR1 LNHNV, CDR2 YYDKDF (reference sequence). The CDR3 runs 16 residues. The CDR3 loop reads CATSREFRSSRETQYF. Here the CDR3 DNA reads TGTGCCACCAGCAGAGAGTTCAGGTCTAGCCGGGAGACCCAGTACTTC.

The V gene is TRBV20-1, the J gene TRBJ1-2; D ambiguous. The germline gives CDR1 DFQATT, CDR2 SNEGSKA (reference sequence). The CDR3 is 14 residues long. V was trimmed by 4 bases and J by 0 bases, leaving 12 bases between them. In nucleotides, the CDR3 is TGCAGTGCTAAGTCCTTGACACCTAACTATGGCTACACCTTC. Its translation is CSAKSLTPNYGYTF.

On this clonotype: This may be a read error: a much more frequent sequence differs by one nucleotide. The V and J genes are TRBV19 and TRBJ2-1; D ambiguous. This CDR3 is built from 14 residues. CDR1 and CDR2 (germline): LNHDA, SQIVND (reference sequence). The CDR3 here is CASSIWEGSNELFF. The CDR3 coding sequence is TGTGCCAGTAGTATCTGGGAAGGAAGTAATGAGCTGTTCTTC. Full variable domain (rest looked up from reference TRBV19 and TRBJ2-1): DGGITQSPKYLFRKEGQNVTLSCEQNLNHDAMYWYRQDPGQGLRLIYYSQIVNDFQKGDIAEGYSVSREKKESFPLTVTSAQKNPTAFYLCASSIWEGSNELFFGPGTRLTVL.

V gene TRBV5-6 combines with J gene TRBJ1-1, with D perhaps matching TRBD1 (5 bases). Trimming left V 2 bases short and J 3 bases short, with 23 bases between. Germline loops: CDR1 SGHDT, CDR2 YYEEEE. There are 18 residues in the CDR3. The CDR3 sequence: CASSFSRQGPLGDTEAFF. DNA of the CDR3: TGTGCCAGCAGCTTTTCCCGCCAGGGCCCCTTGGGGGACACTGAAGCTTTCTTT.

This clonotype is deemed medium-sized. The chain couples TRBV27 to TRBJ2-1; tentative D call: TRBD2 (6 bases). The length of the CDR3 is 15 residues. Trimming left V 8 bases short and J 5 bases short, with 19 bases between. CDR1 and CDR2 from the germline V gene are MNHEY and SMNVEV (reference sequence). CDR3 DNA: TGTGCCAGCGGAAGCCTAGGTGCGGGGAACAATGAGCAGTTCTTC. Protein product: CASGSLGAGNNEQFF.

This clonotype was counted a few times. CDR3 protein: CASSPDVGDTEAFF. CDR3 sequence (DNA): TGTGCCAGCTCACCTGATGTGGGGGACACTGAAGCTTTCTTT. This chain uses TRBV18 with TRBJ1-1, with D tentatively TRBD1 (5 bases). This CDR3 is built from 14 residues. V lost 3 bases and J 3 bases, leaving 11 bases between the germline ends. In germline, CDR1 is KGHSH, CDR2 LQKENI.

This clonotype is labeled medium-sized. V gene TRBV6-6 combines with J gene TRBJ1-2; the D is unclear. CDR3 length: 15 amino acids. V was clipped by 4 bases and J by 7 bases, with 19 bases between them. Germline V gene data show CDR1 as MNHNY and CDR2 as SVGAGI (reference sequence). CDR3 nucleotide sequence: TGTGCCAGCAGTTTAAGCTCTCGGGCACAGCGTGGCTACACCTTC. Translating it yields CASSLSSRAQRGYTF.

This clonotype qualifies as medium-sized. The J gene is TRBJ2-7, the V gene TRBV27; maybe TRBD2 (5 bases). Trimming took 2 bases from V and 3 from J, leaving 14 bases between them. CDR3 size: 15 residues. Looked up from germline, CDR1 is MNHEY and CDR2 is SMNVEV (reference sequence). CDR3 sequence (DNA): TGTGCCAGCAGTTTAGTGGACTCACCCCTCTACGAGCAGTACTTC. As protein: CASSLVDSPLYEQYF.